The clone carrying this TCR beta chain was counted a single time. This specimen comes from a study of blood T cell repertoires in COVID-19. TCRdb's copy holds only in-frame clones and misses some; the assay was immunoSEQ multiplex PCR. The sample shows approximately 85,000 clones, 75% to 85% of them seen only once. This CDR3 contains 17 residues. Trimming left V 0 bases short and J 2 bases short, with 11 bases between. CDR1 KGHSH and CDR2 LQKENI come from the germline V gene. This chain links TRBV18 with TRBJ2-6; perhaps TRBD1 as D (7 bases). The TCR was taken from a human donor in a cohort sampled during active COVID-19. Input material: peripheral blood. The CDR3 loop reads CASSPPAGGTGANVLTF. CDR3 nucleotide sequence: TGTGCCAGCTCACCACCCGCAGGGGGGACTGGGGCCAACGTCCTGACTTTC.